This entry lists 22 T cell receptor beta chains sequenced from one sample in a study of regulatory T cells in long-lasting Graves disease. Both iRepertoire HTBI primers and Arm-PCR of CDR3 regions were used to build the TCR beta libraries. One entry per CDR3 protein results from TCRdb running MiXCR on the multiplex PCR reads. The sample has about 450,000 distinct CDR3 sequences, 23% seen once. Time point meaning: persistent/refractory GD, antithyroid drugs over 5 years with positive TRAb. Preparation of the TCR library used RNA extracted from PBMCs. The starting material was peripheral blood mononuclear cells (PBMCs), obtained when the disease was refractory, from a patient treated with antithyroid drugs. Source of these receptors: a female donor with Graves disease.

V and J are TRBV5-1 and TRBJ2-7; 9 bases are shared with TRBD1. V shed 6 bases, J shed 6 bases, and the junction held 16 bases outside the gene matches. The germline CDR1 and CDR2 sequences are SGHRS and YFSETQ. This CDR3 has 16 residues. The CDR3 reads CASTPRNGQGSREQYF. In nucleotides, the CDR3 is TGCGCCAGCACCCCGCGAAATGGACAGGGGTCCCGCGAGCAGTACTTC.

This clonotype was found a few times. V and J are TRBV30 and TRBJ1-1, with D possibly matching TRBD1 (6 bases). CDR1 and CDR2 from the germline V gene are GTSNPN and SVGIG (reference sequence). The CDR3 has 16 residues. V lost 1 base and J lost 3, with 18 bases in between. This chain's CDR3 is CAWSAPRGGQDTEAFF. CDR3 nucleotides: TGTGCCTGGAGTGCCCCCCGCGGGGGGCAGGACACTGAAGCTTTCTTT.

This clonotype was observed a handful of times. The CDR3: CASSVGSSPLNYGYTF. CDR3 DNA sequence: TGTGCCAGTAGTGTAGGGTCATCGCCGCTTAACTATGGCTACACCTTC. This chain uses TRBV19 with TRBJ1-2; D unresolved. Trimming took off 5 bases at V and 1 base at J, with 17 bases between the two ends. The length of the CDR3 is 16 residues. Germline assignment: CDR1 LNHDA and CDR2 SQIVND (reference sequence). Supplemented by reference TRBV19 and TRBJ1-2, the full variable domain reads DGGITQSPKYLFRKEGQNVTLSCEQNLNHDAMYWYRQDPGQGLRLIYYSQIVNDFQKGDIAEGYSVSREKKESFPLTVTSAQKNPTAFYLCASSVGSSPLNYGYTFGSGTRLTVV.

The gene calls are TRBV15 and TRBJ2-1; 7 bases are shared with TRBD1. J was trimmed by 5 bases and V by 5 bases; bases with no gene match: 6. This CDR3 contains 14 residues. Germline CDR1 is LNHNV and CDR2 is YYDKDF (reference sequence). CDR3 sequence reads: CATSPRGINNEQFF. DNA for the CDR3: TGTGCCACCAGCCCCAGGGGGATCAACAATGAGCAGTTCTTC.

Turning to this clonotype: The conserved phenylalanine or tryptophan is not found at the CDR3 terminus, so this likely reflects a read error. The DNA is left out, because the CDR3 cannot be placed on it with certainty; the CDR3 is given as TCRdb lists it. This chain links TRBV6-2 or TRBV6-3 with TRBJ1-1; the D call TRBD1 from the table was never checked on the DNA. Inclusive of both ends, the CDR3 amounts to 14 amino acids. Germline V CDR1 and CDR2: MNHEY, SVGEGT. CDR3 sequence reads: CASSYSIGGTEITI.

The genes are TRBV20-1 and TRBJ2-5, with 9 bases matching TRBD2. The CDR3 is 16 amino acids. V lost 0 bases and J lost 0; bases outside the gene matches: 5. Germline V gene data show CDR1 as DFQATT and CDR2 as SNEGSKA (reference sequence). The CDR3 spells CSARDWASGNQETQYF. The CDR3, as DNA: TGCAGTGCTAGAGATTGGGCTAGCGGGAACCAAGAGACCCAGTACTTC.

This clonotype occurred a few times. The chain is built from TRBV25-1 and TRBJ2-7; D unresolved. Germline lookup yields CDR1 MGHDK and CDR2 SYGVNS. Trimming removed 4 bases from V and 4 bases from J, with 5 bases in between. The CDR3 length is 11 residues. The DNA of the CDR3 is TGTGCCAGCAGTGGAATGTACGAGCAGTACTTC. As protein: CASSGMYEQYF.

This clonotype came up many times. This chain connects TRBV12-3 or TRBV12-4 to TRBJ2-2; possible D gene TRBD2, 6 bases. Trimming took 6 bases from V and 3 from J, leaving 14 bases between them. The CDR3 length is 15 residues. This chain's CDR3 is CASSGGAGYTGELFF. The CDR3 region has the DNA TGTGCCAGCAGCGGCGGGGCAGGTTACACCGGGGAGCTGTTTTTT.

The J gene is TRBJ1-2, the V gene TRBV19; D is unclear. V lost 5 bases to trimming and J lost 8 bases, with 3 bases between them. Germline values: CDR1 LNHDA, CDR2 SQIVND (reference sequence). The CDR3 totals 9 residues. Here the CDR3 reads CASSQGYTF. The CDR3 DNA follows: TGTGCCAGTAGTCAAGGCTACACCTTC.

A word on this clonotype: A much larger clone lies one base from this, so it may be a read error. The CDR3 spells CASSRGRLAANEKLFF. The CDR3 DNA reads as TGTGCCAGCAGCCGCGGACGCCTTGCAGCTAATGAAAAACTGTTTTTT. The chain links TRBV7-2 to TRBJ1-4; D is unclear. CDR1 is SGHTA and CDR2 is FQGNSA in the germline V gene. The CDR3 sequence is 16 residues long. V lost 5 bases, J lost 3 bases, and 16 bases lay in between.

With respect to this clonotype: The junction and the germline gene differ at one end; a read error may be behind it. V is TRBV6-1 and J is TRBJ1-2; D call uncertain. The CDR3 contains 15 residues. Germline values: CDR1 MNHNS, CDR2 SASEGT. Written as DNA, the CDR3 is TGTGCCAGCAGCGAAGACTTCGGTGCCAACTATGGCTACACCTTC. Translating gives CASSEDFGANYGYTF.

This chain joins TRBV10-3 and TRBJ1-4, with TRBD1 as a possible D gene (6 bases). CDR1 is ENHRY, CDR2 SYGVKD, per germline. This CDR3 has 13 amino acids. V gave up 10 bases and J gave up 4 bases, with 13 bases separating them. CDR3 coding DNA: TGTGCCAGCGTGGACAGACTTAATGAAAAACTGTTTTTT. It is translated as CASVDRLNEKLFF.

In this sample, this clonotype turned up once. With a much larger clone just one base away, this may be a read error. The V call is TRBV24-1, the J call TRBJ1-2, with D maybe TRBD1 (5 bases). The germline CDR1 and CDR2 sequences are KGHDR and SFDVKD. V was shortened by 3 bases and J by 10 bases, with 11 bases between the two germline ends. The CDR3 is 12 amino acids. CDR3 sequence (DNA): TGTGCCACCAGTGATCTCAGGGATGTCTACACCTTC. It translates to CATSDLRDVYTF.

This chain links TRBV30 with TRBJ1-5; D may be TRBD1 (5 bases). The germline V gene encodes CDR1 GTSNPN and CDR2 SVGIG (reference sequence). The ends were cut back, 2 bases at V and 1 base at J, with 9 bases in the middle. The CDR3 spans 14 residues. The CDR3 DNA sequence: TGTGCCTGGAGTACAGGATTAAGCAATCAGCCCCAGCATTTT. Amino acid sequence: CAWSTGLSNQPQHF.

The chain has TRBV3-1 and TRBJ2-7; D not certain. The CDR3 totals 15 residues. Germline CDR1 reads LGHDT; CDR2 reads YNNKEL (reference sequence). Trimming pared 1 base from V and 6 bases from J, leaving 16 bases between. The DNA for the CDR3 is TGTGCCAGCAGCCAAGGCCTTGGCCTGCCAAGCGAGCAGTACTTC. This translates into CASSQGLGLPSEQYF.

This clonotype was counted ten times or more. V is TRBV28 and J is TRBJ1-1; no clear D. The CDR3 is 16 residues long. The germline V gene encodes CDR1 MDHEN and CDR2 SYDVKM. Trimming took off 4 bases at V and 8 bases at J, with 23 bases between the two ends. The CDR3 reads CASSSSIPGLGGEAFF. CDR3 sequence (DNA): TGTGCCAGCAGTTCAAGCATACCCGGCTTGGGAGGCGAAGCTTTCTTT.

This clonotype was seen only a few times. This chain uses TRBV11-1 with TRBJ2-7; a possible D gene is TRBD2 (6 bases). The CDR3 covers 16 residues. V lost 2 bases, J lost 0 bases, and 14 bases lay in between. Germline values: CDR1 SGHAT, CDR2 FQDESV (reference sequence). The DNA for the CDR3 is TGTGCCAGCAGCTTACCGGGACTGCGGGGCTCCTACGAGCAGTACTTC. Residues: CASSLPGLRGSYEQYF.

The sample holds a few counts of this clonotype. For the CDR3, the DNA is TGTGCCAGCAGTTACTCGAACGAAAAACTGTTTTTT. It translates to CASSYSNEKLFF. The chain is built from TRBV6-5 and TRBJ1-4; D gene ambiguous. CDR1 is MNHEY, CDR2 SVGAGI, per germline. V lost 0 bases and J lost 8, with 4 bases in between. The CDR3 runs 12 residues.

This clonotype came up a few times. The chain recombines TRBV7-9 with TRBJ2-7; D gene unclear. V was shortened by 6 bases and J by 1 base, with 22 bases between the two germline ends. Per germline, CDR1 SEHNR and CDR2 FQNEAQ (reference sequence). This CDR3 is 17 amino acids long. The CDR3 loop is CASSFIFGRPESYEQYF. DNA for the CDR3: TGTGCCAGCAGTTTTATATTCGGAAGGCCGGAGTCCTACGAGCAGTACTTC.

This clonotype was seen a handful of times. The V call is TRBV5-1, the J call TRBJ2-1; 14 nucleotides align to TRBD2. CDR1 and CDR2 from the germline V gene are SGHRS and YFSETQ. The V gene end was trimmed by 4 bases and the J gene end by 7 bases; junction bases not matched to a gene: 4. This CDR3 comprises 15 residues. This CDR3 is CASSPGLAGANEQFF. The DNA for the CDR3 is TGCGCCAGCAGCCCGGGACTAGCGGGAGCAAATGAGCAGTTCTTC. Drawing the rest from reference TRBV5-1 and TRBJ2-1, the complete variable domain is KAGVTQTPRYLIKTRGQQVTLSCSPISGHRSVSWYQQTPGQGLQFLFEYFSETQRNKGNFPGRFSGRQFSNSRSEMNVSTLELGDSALYLCASSPGLAGANEQFFGPGTRLTVL.

The chain combines TRBV9 with TRBJ1-6; D not resolved. The germline gives CDR1 SGDLS, CDR2 YYNGEE. V was trimmed by 2 bases and J by 10 bases, leaving 10 bases between them. This CDR3 contains 13 residues. CDR3 loop: CASSVQVNSPLHF. CDR3 sequence (DNA): TGTGCCAGCAGCGTCCAGGTTAACTCACCCCTCCACTTT.

The V call is TRBV9, the J call TRBJ2-7, with TRBD2 matching 12 bases. The germline gives CDR1 SGDLS, CDR2 YYNGEE. V trimming: 3 bases; J trimming: 3 bases; junction bases outside the gene matches: 10. The CDR3 has 17 amino acids. As DNA, the CDR3 is TGTGCCAGCAGCGACTCCGGGACTAGCGGGCCAAGCTACGAGCAGTACTTC. This gives the protein CASSDSGTSGPSYEQYF.